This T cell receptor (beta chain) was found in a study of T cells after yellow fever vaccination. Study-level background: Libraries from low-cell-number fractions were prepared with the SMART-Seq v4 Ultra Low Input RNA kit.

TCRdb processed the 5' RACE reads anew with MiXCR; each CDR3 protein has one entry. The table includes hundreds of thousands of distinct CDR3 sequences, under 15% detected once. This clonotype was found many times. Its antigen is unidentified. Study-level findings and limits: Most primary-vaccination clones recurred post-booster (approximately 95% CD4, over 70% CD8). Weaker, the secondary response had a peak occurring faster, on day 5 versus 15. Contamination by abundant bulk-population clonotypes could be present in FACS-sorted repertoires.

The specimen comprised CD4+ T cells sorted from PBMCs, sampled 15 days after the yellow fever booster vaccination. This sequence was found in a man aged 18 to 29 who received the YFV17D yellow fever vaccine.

CDR3 residues: CSAKKADTQYF. The CDR3 DNA follows: TGCAGTGCTAAGAAAGCGGACACGCAGTATTTT. The chain uses TRBV20-1 and TRBJ2-3; D may be TRBD2 (5 bases). V dropped 4 bases and J dropped 9 bases, with 11 bases sitting between them. Germline V CDR1 and CDR2: DFQATT, SNEGSKA (reference sequence). CDR3 length: 11 residues.